The rows below give T cell receptor beta chains drawn from one sample of a study of shared clonotypes between healthy human individuals. Data came from immunoSEQ multiplex PCR; TCRdb stores just in-frame clones and leaves some out. In the table there are some 1,100,000 clones, around 82% of which are singletons. Sequences were obtained from memory CD4+ T cells from PBMCs. These receptors came from a man between 18 and 29 years old in good health. Some clones in this sample may be carry-over from other donors' samples. CDR3s include the opening cysteine and the closing phenylalanine or tryptophan. The D gene is left open where the match is weak. Clone size is shown for a subset of rows, as once, few, many or a class of expanded clone.

abundance	v_gene	d_gene	j_gene	CDR3nt	CDR3aa
-	TRBV6-8	-	TRBJ2-7	TGTGCCAGCAGCCAATCAGGCCAAGACAGCGGGTACGAGCAGTACTTC	CASSQSGQDSGYEQYF
-	TRBV2	-	TRBJ2-3	TGTGCCAGCAGGGGGGGGCTTAGCACAGATACGCAGTATTTT	CASRGGLSTDTQYF
-	TRBV9	-	TRBJ1-1	TGTGCCAGCAGCGTAGTGGCACCAGGGGAAGCTTTCTTT	CASSVVAPGEAFF
many	TRBV10-3	-	TRBJ1-1	TGTGCCATCAGTGGCTCGCCAGGGTTGAACACTGAAGCTTTCTTT	CAISGSPGLNTEAFF
once	TRBV19	-	TRBJ2-1	TGTGCCAGTAGTATCTCTAAAAGCGGAGGGGGGGCGGAGCAGTTCTTC	CASSISKSGGGAEQFF
few	TRBV5-6	-	TRBJ2-3	TGTGCCAGCAGCTTGGTTATGAGCACAGATACGCAGTATTTT	CASSLVMSTDTQYF
-	TRBV4-3	-	TRBJ2-7	TGCGCCAGCAGCCGAGCCCTAACAGGGTTTACCTACGAGCAGTACTTC	CASSRALTGFTYEQYF
-	TRBV2	-	TRBJ2-1	TGTGCCAGCAGCCCAGGGCGAGCAGGAAATGAGCAGTTCTTC	CASSPGRAGNEQFF
-	TRBV10-3	TRBD2	TRBJ2-5	TGTGCCATCAGTGCCCCGGGAGGGGAGGAGACCCAGTACTTC	CAISAPGGEETQYF
few	TRBV6-6	-	TRBJ1-2	TGTGCCAGCAGTTACAAGGCGGGAAACTATGGCTACACCTTC	CASSYKAGNYGYTF
once	TRBV11-2	-	TRBJ2-4	TGTGCCAGCAGCTCCTGGGGCGGCGAAAACATTCAGTACTTC	CASSSWGGENIQYF
-	TRBV10-1	-	TRBJ1-5	TGCGCCAGCAGTGACGGTAGCGGGGGACAGCCCCAGCATTTT	CASSDGSGGQPQHF
-	TRBV2	TRBD1	TRBJ1-5	TGTGCCAGCAGTGTCGGACAGGGGGCAAATCAGCCCCAGCATTTT	CASSVGQGANQPQHF
-	TRBV10-3	-	TRBJ1-4	TGTGCCATCAGTGAGTTCGTAGAAGGGAAACTGTTTTTT	CAISEFVEGKLFF
-	TRBV4-1	-	TRBJ1-1	TGCGCCAGCAGCCCCCTACGGCTGAACACTGAAGCTTTCTTT	CASSPLRLNTEAFF
-	TRBV1	-	TRBJ2-1	TGCACCAGCAGCCAAGATTACAAAGGGCAGGCTCCTAGTGAGCAGTTCTTC	CTSSQDYKGQAPSEQFF
-	TRBV27	-	TRBJ2-7	TGTGCCAGCAGTTTACCACCAGGGGAGTTTTCCGGCGAGCAGTACTTC	CASSLPPGEFSGEQYF
-	TRBV5-1	TRBD2	TRBJ2-7	TGCGCCAGCAGCTTGGCCGGACTAGCGGGAGGGCCAGGAGAGCAGTACTTC	CASSLAGLAGGPGEQYF
few	TRBV7-9	TRBD1	TRBJ1-1	TGTGCCAGCAGCTTCTACAGGGGCAACACTGAAGCTTTCTTT	CASSFYRGNTEAFF
-	TRBV9	TRBD2	TRBJ2-1	TGTGCCAGCAGCGTAGAGGTGGGACTAGGATCCTACAATGAGCAGTTCTTC	CASSVEVGLGSYNEQFF
many	TRBV7-3	TRBD2	TRBJ2-1	TGTGCCAGCAGCCCGGGACTAGCGTTCTACAATGAGCAGTTCTTC	CASSPGLAFYNEQFF
-	TRBV4-1	TRBD2	TRBJ2-1	TGCGCCAGCAGCCTTGGGGTAGCGGGAGGGTTTGGTGGTGAGCAGTTCTTC	CASSLGVAGGFGGEQFF
-	TRBV9	TRBD2	TRBJ2-2	TGTGCCAGCAGCGTGGGGACTAGCGCGTTCGCGAACACCGGGGAGCTGTTTTTT	CASSVGTSAFANTGELFF
-	TRBV28	-	TRBJ1-1	TGTGCCAGCAGTTTTAGGGACACTGAAGCTTTCTTT	CASSFRDTEAFF
-	TRBV21-1	-	TRBJ2-3	TGTGCCAGCAGCCTGGGGCGCCCTGGGGCAGATACGCAGTATTTT	CASSLGRPGADTQYF
-	TRBV5-1	-	TRBJ2-3	TGCGCCAGCAGCGTCCAGGCCCCGGATACGCAGTATTTT	CASSVQAPDTQYF
-	TRBV10-3	-	TRBJ2-2	TGTGCCATCAGTGTTACCGGGGAGCTGTTTTTT	CAISVTGELFF
-	TRBV5-4	-	TRBJ2-3	TGTGCCAGCAGTCCGGGCGCGGCAGATACGCAGTATTTT	CASSPGAADTQYF
few	TRBV7-2	-	TRBJ1-5	TGTGCCAGCAGCTCCGGGACTGTTCCCCAGCATTTT	CASSSGTVPQHF
-	TRBV7-2	TRBD1	TRBJ1-1	TGTGCCAGCAGCTGGGACAGTAACACTGAAGCTTTCTTT	CASSWDSNTEAFF
-	TRBV7-2	TRBD1	TRBJ2-7	TGTGCCAGCAGCGGTGGAACCGGGACAGGATACTCCTACGAGCAGTACTTC	CASSGGTGTGYSYEQYF
-	TRBV27	TRBD1	TRBJ2-3	TGTGCCAGCAGTGACAGGGGCACAGATACGCAGTATTTT	CASSDRGTDTQYF
-	TRBV14	TRBD2	TRBJ2-3	TGTGCCAGCAGCCTAGCGGGAGGGCATACGCAGTATTTT	CASSLAGGHTQYF
-	TRBV21-1	-	TRBJ2-3	TGTGCCAGCAGCCCAAGGGGCACAGATACGCAGTATTTT	CASSPRGTDTQYF
-	TRBV7-2	-	TRBJ2-1	TGTGCCAGCAGCTCTGCTGGGATCTACAATGAGCAGTTCTTC	CASSSAGIYNEQFF
-	TRBV6-5	TRBD1	TRBJ2-7	TGTGCCAGCAGACCTGGGACAGGGGGCCTCTACGAGCAGTACTTC	CASRPGTGGLYEQYF
-	TRBV27	TRBD1	TRBJ2-7	TGTGCCAGCAGACAGGACAGGGTCCACGAGCAGTACTTC	CASRQDRVHEQYF
-	TRBV7-2	-	TRBJ2-1	TGTGCTAGCTCGACAGGGAGGGGATGGGGCAATGAGCAGTTCTTC	CASSTGRGWGNEQFF
-	TRBV14	-	TRBJ2-2	TGTGCCACCGCCACGGGAACCGGGGAGCTGTTTTTT	CATATGTGELFF
-	TRBV10-3	TRBD2	TRBJ2-1	TGTGCCATCAGCCCCTACGAGGGAGGGCCAGGGGAGCAGTTCTTC	CAISPYEGGPGEQFF
-	TRBV18	-	TRBJ1-1	TGTGCCAGCTCACTTACGGACCGGACTGAAGCTTTCTTT	CASSLTDRTEAFF
-	TRBV9	-	TRBJ2-7	TGTGCCAGCAGCGTAGCGACCTCGTCCCGAGTGGGCGAGCAGTACTTC	CASSVATSSRVGEQYF